Detailed here is one TCR beta chain. This record comes from a study of blood T cell repertoires in COVID-19. Study details: The origin of the acute and convalescent COVID-19 samples was the United States, Italy and Spain. Sources were T cells, B-cell-depleted T cells, or PBMCs; the material itself was cDNA or gDNA.

In the original workflow: Reference gene primer amplification gave nucleated cell count estimates. Repertoires were generated with immunoSEQ multiplex PCR, while TCRdb's copy carries only in-frame clones and drops some. V and J calls and clone size follow that table, whereas D and trimming were derived from the DNA. The sample includes some 140,000 clones, roughly 79% of them seen just once. The V gene end was trimmed by 2 bases and the J gene end by 2 bases; junction bases not matched to a gene: 3. The CDR3 sequence is 14 residues long. Per the germline V gene, CDR1 is SGHTS and CDR2 is YDEGEE. The receptor comes from a human donor in a cohort sampled during active COVID-19. The rearrangement uses TRBV5-8 and TRBJ2-7; 8 bases agree with TRBD1. The sequenced sample was peripheral blood. DNA for the CDR3: TGTGCCAGCAGCTTTGGACAGGGTCCCTACGAGCAGTACTTC. As protein: CASSFGQGPYEQYF.